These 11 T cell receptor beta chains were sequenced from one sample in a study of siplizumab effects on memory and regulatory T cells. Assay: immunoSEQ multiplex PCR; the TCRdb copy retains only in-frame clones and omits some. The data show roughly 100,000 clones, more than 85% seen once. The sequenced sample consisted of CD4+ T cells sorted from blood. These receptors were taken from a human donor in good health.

CDR3 amino acids: CASTYSPGSSYNEQFF. As DNA, the CDR3 is TGTGCCAGTACCTACTCGCCCGGAAGCTCCTACAATGAGCAGTTCTTC. The V and J genes are TRBV19 and TRBJ2-1; D call uncertain. The V gene's germline CDR1 is LNHDA and CDR2 SQIVND (reference sequence). The CDR3 contains 16 residues. Trimming cost V 7 bases and J 0 bases, with 16 bases left between them. The entire variable domain, with the rest obtained from reference TRBV19 and TRBJ2-1, is as follows: DGGITQSPKYLFRKEGQNVTLSCEQNLNHDAMYWYRQDPGQGLRLIYYSQIVNDFQKGDIAEGYSVSREKKESFPLTVTSAQKNPTAFYLCASTYSPGSSYNEQFFGPGTRLTVL.

The CDR3 is CASSFRGGTNYGYTF. CDR3 bases: TGTGCCAGCAGCTTCCGGGGAGGGACTAACTATGGCTACACCTTC. This chain uses TRBV5-5 with TRBJ1-2; D gene uncertain. The V end lost 2 bases, the J end lost 0 bases, and 11 bases lay between the germline ends. The CDR3 has 15 residues. Germline V lookup: CDR1 SGHKS, CDR2 YYEKEE (reference sequence). Supplemented by reference TRBV5-5 and TRBJ1-2, the full variable domain reads DAGVTQSPTHLIKTRGQQVTLRCSPISGHKSVSWYQQVLGQGPQFIFQYYEKEERGRGNFPDRFSARQFPNYSSELNVNALLLGDSALYLCASSFRGGTNYGYTFGSGTRLTVV.

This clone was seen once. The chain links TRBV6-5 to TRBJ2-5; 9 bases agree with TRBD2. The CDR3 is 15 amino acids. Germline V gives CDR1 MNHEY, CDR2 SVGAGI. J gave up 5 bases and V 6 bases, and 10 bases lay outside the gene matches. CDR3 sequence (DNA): TGTGCCAGCAGAAGACGCGGGGGGGCCCGGGAGACCCAGTACTTC. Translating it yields CASRRRGGARETQYF.

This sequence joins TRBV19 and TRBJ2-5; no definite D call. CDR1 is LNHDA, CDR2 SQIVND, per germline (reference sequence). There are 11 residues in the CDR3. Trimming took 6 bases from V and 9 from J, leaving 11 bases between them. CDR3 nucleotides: TGTGCCAGTAGATTCCGTGGGGCCCAGTACTTC. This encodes CASRFRGAQYF.

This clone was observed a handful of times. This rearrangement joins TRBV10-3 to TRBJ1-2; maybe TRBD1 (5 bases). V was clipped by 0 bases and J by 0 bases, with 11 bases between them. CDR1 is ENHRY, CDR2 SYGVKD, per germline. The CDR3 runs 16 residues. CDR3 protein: CAISESAGPPNYGYTF. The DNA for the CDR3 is TGTGCCATCAGTGAGTCCGCGGGACCGCCTAACTATGGCTACACCTTC.

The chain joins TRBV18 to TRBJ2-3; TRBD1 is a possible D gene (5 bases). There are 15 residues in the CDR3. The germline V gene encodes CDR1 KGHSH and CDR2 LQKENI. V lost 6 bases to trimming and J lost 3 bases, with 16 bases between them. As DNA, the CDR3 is TGTGCCAGCTCGGACCGGACAAGGTCAACAGATACGCAGTATTTT. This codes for CASSDRTRSTDTQYF.

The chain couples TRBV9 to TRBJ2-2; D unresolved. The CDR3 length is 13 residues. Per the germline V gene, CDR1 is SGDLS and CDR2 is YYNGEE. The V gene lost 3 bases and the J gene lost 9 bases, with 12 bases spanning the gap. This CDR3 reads CASSGTIARELFF. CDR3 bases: TGTGCCAGCAGCGGGACGATCGCGAGGGAGCTGTTTTTT.

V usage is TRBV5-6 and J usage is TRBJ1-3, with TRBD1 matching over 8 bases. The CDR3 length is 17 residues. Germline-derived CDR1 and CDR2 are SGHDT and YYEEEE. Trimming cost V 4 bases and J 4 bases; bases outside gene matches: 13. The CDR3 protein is CASSRSGTGGRGNTIYF. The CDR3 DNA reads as TGTGCCAGCAGCAGATCCGGGACAGGAGGGCGGGGAAACACCATATATTTT.

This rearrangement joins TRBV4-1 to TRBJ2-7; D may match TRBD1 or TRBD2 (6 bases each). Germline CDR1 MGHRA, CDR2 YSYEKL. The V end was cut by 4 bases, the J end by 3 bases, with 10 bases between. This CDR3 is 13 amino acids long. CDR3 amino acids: CASSPGAGYEQYF. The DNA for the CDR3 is TGCGCCAGCAGCCCGGGGGCCGGCTACGAGCAGTACTTC.

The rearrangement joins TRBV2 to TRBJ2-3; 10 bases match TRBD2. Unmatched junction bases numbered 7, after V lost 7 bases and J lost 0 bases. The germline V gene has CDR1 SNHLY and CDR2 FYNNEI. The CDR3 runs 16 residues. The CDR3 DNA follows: TGTGCCAGCACCCAGCGGGAGGGCCTTAGCACAGATACGCAGTATTTT. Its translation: CASTQREGLSTDTQYF.

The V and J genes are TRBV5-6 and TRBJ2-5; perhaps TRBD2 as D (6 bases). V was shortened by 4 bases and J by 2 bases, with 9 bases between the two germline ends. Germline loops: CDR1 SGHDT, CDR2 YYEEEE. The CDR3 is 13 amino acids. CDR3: CASSARGQETQYF. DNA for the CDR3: TGTGCCAGCAGCGCCCGGGGGCAAGAGACCCAGTACTTC.